This T cell receptor beta chain emerged from a study of cytomegalovirus exposure and HLA in healthy donors. Study summary: Earlier, 95 million to 120 million unique TCR beta sequences were recovered from around 190 million T cells by an analysis.

Primers included in the PCR were 60 Vbeta and 13 Jbeta primers. Measured with immunoSEQ multiplex PCR; TCRdb has only the in-frame clones, and not every one. This table holds about 120,000 clones, roughly 70% found once. With respect to this clone: Its antigen is as yet unknown.

Findings and limits, study-wide: In a later analysis, the majority of CMV-associated beta chains seemingly showed HLA restriction.

CDR3 length: 14 residues. CDR1 is MNHEY and CDR2 is SVGAGI in the germline V gene. With 6 bases clipped from V and 3 bases from J, the junction kept 7 bases outside the gene matches. The rearrangement joins TRBV6-5 to TRBJ1-1; the match to TRBD1 covers 7 bases. This TCR came from a woman aged 40 to 50 in good health and CMV-seropositive. Sequenced input: PBMCs. The CDR3 DNA reads as TGTGCCAGCAGCTCAACAGGGGTGGACACTGAAGCTTTCTTT. Encoded protein: CASSSTGVDTEAFF.